The entry below gives a single TCR beta chain sequence along with its context. This clone's antigen is unknown. Per-base quality was not reported, and no clone a single base away is much larger than it. This sample stems from a study of blood T cell repertoires in COVID-19 (dated by TCRdb to 2020 to 2022). Study-wide context: Collaborator samples came from the United States, Italy and Spain and covered acute and convalescent phases of COVID-19. The prospective study material was composed of cDNA or gDNA derived from T cells, B-cell-depleted T cells, or PBMCs. Deeply sampled blood TCRbeta repertoires from subjects exposed to, actively infected with, or recovered from COVID-19 were included in the dataset. The repertoires were released in a freely available public database intended as a resource for research on the immune response to SARS-CoV-2. The samples were drawn from two sources: the first 160 participants of the ongoing ImmuneRACE study, and 1,000 to 1,500 subjects contributed by 6 global collaborators. A de-identified subject ID, COVID-19 status, age in years and sex were almost always included in the sample metadata. Where HLA class I and class II types were available, the types were taken from metadata supplied by the sample provider, not from assay-based typing.

The collaborating institutions used their own protocols to collect whole blood in K2EDTA tubes. For TCRbeta analysis, collaborator samples were shipped as frozen whole blood, as isolated PBMCs, or as DNA extracted from either sample type. According to the germline V gene, CDR1 reads SQVTM and CDR2 reads ANQGSEA. Inclusive of the bounding cysteine and phenylalanine, the CDR3 is 12 residues long. This entry keeps only the CDR3 DNA: 36 bases, framed from base 1. What the work shows at the level of the full study, not this receptor alone: The quantity of clinical and demographic metadata differed by source and by participant and was supplied without curation.

The immunoSEQ Assay, a bias-controlled multiplex PCR, was used to amplify TCRbeta CDR3 regions from genomic DNA. The authors' pipeline ran thus. Nucleated cell counts per sample were estimated from amplification of reference gene primers within the assay. To quantify the absolute abundance of each unique TCRbeta CDR3 rearrangement, sequence reads were collapsed and filtered. For each sample, productive Simpson clonality was calculated by taking the square root of Simpson's diversity index across productive rearrangements. TCRdb took over this immuneACCESS table, retaining in-frame rearrangements with V and J assigned. Such tables are incomplete; in checked studies, under half of the missing clones stem from an unresolved V gene, and the remainder is unexplained. V and J calls and clone size are as listed in that table; D and trimming were resolved from the DNA. Recorded for this sample are fewer than 200,000 clones; roughly 88% of them occurred a single time. The top ten clonotypes cover around 9.8% of the sample.

Sequences were obtained from peripheral blood. This receptor was obtained from a woman at least 80 years old with acute or convalescent COVID-19. The chain is assembled from TRBV29-1 and TRBJ1-2; the central 8 bases match TRBD1. The CDR3 reads CRVAGGDYGYTF. The DNA sequence is TGCAGGGTCGCAGGGGGCGACTATGGCTACACCTTC.